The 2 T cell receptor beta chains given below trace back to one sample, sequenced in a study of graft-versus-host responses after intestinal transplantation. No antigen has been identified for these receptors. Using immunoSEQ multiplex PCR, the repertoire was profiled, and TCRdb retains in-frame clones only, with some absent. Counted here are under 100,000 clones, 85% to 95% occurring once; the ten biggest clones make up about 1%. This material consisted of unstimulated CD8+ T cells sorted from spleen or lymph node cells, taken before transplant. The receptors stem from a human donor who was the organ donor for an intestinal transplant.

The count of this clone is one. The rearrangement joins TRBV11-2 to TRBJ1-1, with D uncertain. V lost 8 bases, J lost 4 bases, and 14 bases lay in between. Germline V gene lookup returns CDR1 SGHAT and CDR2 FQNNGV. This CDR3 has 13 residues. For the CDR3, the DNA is TGTGCCAGCTGGTTTCCAGGCTCCACTGAAGCTTTCTTT. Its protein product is CASWFPGSTEAFF.

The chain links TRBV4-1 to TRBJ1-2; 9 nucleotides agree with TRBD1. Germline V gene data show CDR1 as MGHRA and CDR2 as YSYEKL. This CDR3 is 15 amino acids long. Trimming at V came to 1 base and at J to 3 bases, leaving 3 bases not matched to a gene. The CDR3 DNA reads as TGCGCCAGCAGCCAAGGGACAGGGGATTACTATGGCTACACCTTC. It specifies CASSQGTGDYYGYTF.